These T cell receptor beta chains were read from a single sample in a study of shared clonotypes between healthy human individuals. Measured with immunoSEQ multiplex PCR; TCRdb has only the in-frame clones, and not every one. The sample records hundreds of thousands of clones, around 76% being singletons. The material sequenced was PBMCs. Source of these receptors: a woman aged 40 to 50 in good health. Some clones in this sample may be carry-over from other donors' samples. Each CDR3 is given with its conserved first and last residue. The order of the fields is V gene, D gene, clone size, J gene, CDR3 protein, CDR3 DNA. D genes are given only for firm matches. Expanded clones get a size class; other rows say once, few or many, or leave the size out.

TRBV7-3	TRBD1	-	TRBJ2-1	CASSLGQGAYNEQFF	TGTGCCAGCAGCTTAGGACAGGGAGCCTACAATGAGCAGTTCTTC
TRBV6-6	TRBD1	-	TRBJ1-1	CASRKGQGAGVTEAFF	TGTGCCAGCAGAAAAGGACAGGGGGCGGGAGTAACTGAAGCTTTCTTT
TRBV7-2	TRBD1	-	TRBJ2-5	CASSSNRGQEQYF	TGTGCCAGCAGCTCTAACAGGGGGCAGGAGCAGTACTTC
TRBV28	TRBD1	-	TRBJ2-7	CASSPRTGPAYEQYF	TGTGCCAGCAGTCCGCGGACAGGCCCGGCCTACGAGCAGTACTTC
TRBV30	-	-	TRBJ1-3	CAWSVHSRGSGNTIYF	TGTGCCTGGAGTGTACATTCTAGGGGCTCTGGAAACACCATATATTTT
TRBV12-2	-	many	TRBJ2-1	CASRSTSWSSYNEQFF	TGTGCAAGTCGCTCCACTAGCTGGAGCTCCTACAATGAGCAGTTCTTC
TRBV6-1	TRBD2	-	TRBJ2-1	CASRASGNNEQFF	TGTGCCAGCAGGGCTAGCGGTAACAATGAGCAGTTCTTC
TRBV28	TRBD1	once	TRBJ1-1	CASARPNGQGNTEAFF	TGTGCCAGCGCGCGGCCTAACGGACAGGGTAACACTGAAGCTTTCTTT
TRBV2	-	-	TRBJ1-2	CASRGYRNLDYGYTF	TGTGCCAGCAGGGGATACAGGAATCTGGACTATGGCTACACCTTC
TRBV30	-	-	TRBJ1-1	CAWSLRQNTEAFF	TGTGCCTGGAGTCTACGGCAGAACACTGAAGCTTTCTTT
TRBV5-1	-	-	TRBJ1-4	CASSLAGNEKLFF	TGCGCCAGCAGCTTGGCCGGTAATGAAAAACTGTTTTTT
TRBV5-1	TRBD2	once	TRBJ2-5	CASSSGTSGSWGETQYF	TGCGCCAGCAGCTCTGGGACTAGCGGGAGTTGGGGGGAGACCCAGTACTTC
TRBV11-2	TRBD1	-	TRBJ1-1	CASSLSRHRGFNTEAFF	TGTGCCAGCAGCCTTAGTAGGCACAGGGGTTTTAACACTGAAGCTTTCTTT
TRBV29-1	-	-	TRBJ2-1	CSLSSYNEQFF	TGCAGCCTCTCTTCCTACAATGAGCAGTTCTTC
TRBV7-3	TRBD2	-	TRBJ2-1	CASSYVASGTYNEQFF	TGTGCCAGCAGCTATGTGGCTAGCGGAACCTACAATGAGCAGTTCTTC
TRBV30	TRBD2	-	TRBJ2-5	CAWSDSGRAVETYF	TGTGCCTGGAGCGATAGCGGGAGGGCCGTCGAAACGTACTTC
TRBV11-2	TRBD1	few	TRBJ2-7	CASSFQGAVYEQYF	TGTGCCAGCAGCTTCCAGGGGGCTGTTTACGAGCAGTACTTC
TRBV2	TRBD2	-	TRBJ2-1	CASSYWEGNEQFF	TGTGCCAGCAGTTACTGGGAGGGGAATGAGCAGTTCTTC
TRBV6-1	-	-	TRBJ1-3	CASSEARGISGNTIYF	TGTGCCAGCAGTGAGGCGAGAGGGATCTCTGGAAACACCATATATTTT
TRBV28	-	-	TRBJ2-7	CASIGARSYEQYF	TGTGCCAGCATCGGGGCACGGTCCTACGAGCAGTACTTC
TRBV7-6	TRBD2	-	TRBJ2-3	CASSPPSGRAGDTQYF	TGTGCCAGCAGCCCCCCAAGCGGGAGGGCTGGGGATACGCAGTATTTT
TRBV28	TRBD1	-	TRBJ2-1	CASRTGTGVPNEQFF	TGTGCCAGCAGGACCGGGACAGGGGTGCCCAATGAGCAGTTCTTC
TRBV6-1	TRBD1	-	TRBJ1-1	CASSEGTGGLNTEAFF	TGTGCCAGCAGTGAGGGGACAGGGGGTCTGAACACTGAAGCTTTCTTT
TRBV5-5	TRBD1	-	TRBJ2-6	CASSLVGQSSGANVLTF	TGTGCCAGCAGCTTGGTGGGACAGTCCTCTGGGGCCAACGTCCTGACTTTC
TRBV30	TRBD2	-	TRBJ2-7	CAWTLGLAREQYF	TGTGCCTGGACTCTTGGACTAGCGAGAGAGCAGTACTTC
TRBV19	TRBD2	once	TRBJ2-2	CASNPGTTNTGELFF	TGTGCCAGTAACCCCGGGACTACGAACACCGGGGAGCTGTTTTTT